Listed below are T cell receptor beta chains from one sample, sequenced in a study of cytomegalovirus exposure and HLA in healthy donors. Here immunoSEQ multiplex PCR was the method, and the copy in TCRdb shows in-frame clones only, minus some. The data contain some 200,000 clones, about 88% of them seen just once; the ten biggest clones take up 0.2% to 0.3%. Sequencing was performed on PBMCs. The source of these receptors is a girl under three years old in good health and CMV-seronegative. CDR3s include the opening cysteine and the closing phenylalanine or tryptophan. The order of the fields is J gene, V gene, clone size, D gene, CDR3 protein, CDR3 DNA. D genes are given only for firm matches. Size tells how often a clone was seen (once, few, many) or the class of an expanded clone, and some rows leave it out.

TRBJ2-2	TRBV7-3	-	TRBD2	CASSFLSGGTGELFF	TGTGCCAGCAGCTTCCTTAGCGGGGGGACCGGGGAGCTGTTTTTT
TRBJ2-3	TRBV13	-	TRBD2	CASSLDSGGPDTQYF	TGTGCCAGCAGCTTAGACTCGGGGGGGCCAGATACGCAGTATTTT
TRBJ2-3	TRBV10-1	-	TRBD2	CASSKRERGGTDTQYF	TGCGCCAGCAGTAAAAGGGAGCGGGGGGGAACAGATACGCAGTATTTT
TRBJ2-2	TRBV9	-	TRBD1	CASSVVGDSLNTGELFF	TGTGCCAGCAGCGTAGTTGGGGACAGCTTGAACACCGGGGAGCTGTTTTTT
TRBJ2-7	TRBV18	-	-	CASSPDRIVYEQYF	TGTGCCAGCTCACCCGACAGAATAGTCTACGAGCAGTACTTC
TRBJ2-7	TRBV5-1	-	TRBD2	CASQTSGSYEQYF	TGCGCCAGCCAGACTAGCGGGAGCTACGAGCAGTACTTC
TRBJ1-2	TRBV7-2	once	-	CASSPQDLWGYGYTF	TGTGCCAGCAGCCCACAGGATTTGTGGGGCTATGGCTACACCTTC
TRBJ2-7	TRBV13	-	TRBD2	CASSDGRREQYF	TGTGCCAGCTCAGACGGGAGGCGCGAGCAGTACTTC
TRBJ2-7	TRBV4-2	-	TRBD2	CASSRVPGLGDYEQYF	TGTGCCAGCAGCCGAGTCCCGGGACTAGGGGACTACGAGCAGTACTTC
TRBJ2-2	TRBV9	-	-	CASSVGVEPGELFF	TGTGCCAGCAGCGTAGGGGTGGAGCCCGGGGAGCTGTTTTTT
TRBJ2-1	TRBV4-1	-	TRBD2	CASSQERGGTYNEQFF	TGCGCCAGCAGCCAAGAGCGGGGGGGCACCTACAATGAGCAGTTCTTC
TRBJ1-3	TRBV7-6	-	-	CASSFLSDRTIGNTIYF	TGTGCCAGCAGCTTTTTGAGTGACAGGACCATTGGAAACACCATATATTTT
TRBJ2-1	TRBV10-3	-	TRBD2	CAISDTSGGAGDEQFF	TGTGCCATCAGTGATACTAGCGGGGGGGCCGGCGATGAGCAGTTCTTC
TRBJ2-2	TRBV19	-	TRBD2	CASSIGVLAGGTGELFF	TGTGCCAGTAGTATAGGGGTACTAGCGGGAGGCACCGGGGAGCTGTTTTTT
TRBJ2-7	TRBV6-1	-	-	CASSEAVEREQYF	TGTGCCAGCAGTGAAGCGGTGGAGAGGGAGCAGTACTTC
TRBJ2-5	TRBV4-1	once	-	CASSQDSAANPQETQYF	TGCGCCAGCAGCCAAGATTCAGCGGCAAATCCCCAAGAGACCCAGTACTTC
TRBJ2-1	TRBV7-9	-	TRBD1	CASSDRGRGSSYNEQFF	TGTGCCAGCAGCGACAGGGGGCGGGGGAGCTCCTACAATGAGCAGTTCTTC
TRBJ2-7	TRBV5-1	-	-	CASNPGGMRIYEQYF	TGCGCCAGCAATCCAGGGGGGATGAGAATCTACGAGCAGTACTTC
TRBJ2-7	TRBV20-1	-	-	CSANTGFEQYF	TGCAGTGCGAACACAGGGTTCGAGCAGTACTTC
TRBJ2-5	TRBV7-9	-	-	CASSPMSGGRVETQYF	TGTGCCAGCAGCCCTATGTCGGGCGGGCGAGTAGAGACCCAGTACTTC
TRBJ1-6	TRBV9	once	-	CASSVSPRGLLTF	TGTGCCAGCAGCGTGTCCCCCCGGGGACTTTTAACTTTT
TRBJ2-2	TRBV5-1	-	TRBD1	CASSLGTGGWTGELFF	TGCGCCAGCAGCTTGGGAACAGGGGGTTGGACCGGGGAGCTGTTTTTT
TRBJ2-7	TRBV19	-	-	CASSLQGSNEQYF	TGTGCCAGTAGTTTACAGGGTAGCAACGAGCAGTACTTC
TRBJ2-1	TRBV7-3	-	TRBD2	CASSLTLTSGGNEQFF	TGTGCCAGCAGCTTAACGTTAACTAGCGGGGGAAATGAGCAGTTCTTC
TRBJ1-1	TRBV4-1	-	-	CASSQDLLGGDTEAFF	TGCGCCAGCAGCCAAGATTTGTTGGGAGGGGACACTGAAGCTTTCTTT
TRBJ2-7	TRBV30	-	TRBD2	CAWSDWTSGSSEQYF	TGTGCCTGGAGTGACTGGACTAGCGGGAGTTCCGAGCAGTACTTC
TRBJ1-5	TRBV21-1	-	-	CASRKGAGQGRFWDQPQHF	TGTGCCAGCAGGAAGGGGGCGGGACAAGGGAGGTTTTGGGATCAGCCCCAGCATTTT